This T cell receptor beta chain was captured in a study of cytomegalovirus exposure and HLA in healthy donors. The wider study: Earlier work reported 100 million to 130 million unique TCR beta sequences from 180 million or so T cells.

Points on this clone: Its antigen is still unknown. Other DNA sequences in this sample translate to the same CDR3.

The germline V gene encodes CDR1 LNHDA and CDR2 SQIVND (reference sequence). The CDR3 length is 15 residues. Trimming took 2 bases from V and 2 from J; bases not matched to a gene: 1. PCR used 60 Vbeta primers and 13 Jbeta primers. This table comes from immunoSEQ multiplex PCR, and its TCRdb copy is limited to in-frame clones, with some not included. This sample has under 200,000 clones; 70% to 90% occur once, and the top ten carry roughly 10%. Study results and caveats: HLA allele associations emerged for about 16,000 TCR beta sequences in a later analysis, at 0.05 false discovery rate. When analyzed later, the rates of TCR association showed variation by HLA locus, with DRB1 the most and HLA-C the fewest.

Unrecorded immune exposures were likely, despite nominal health at sampling. This clonotype was obtained from a man between 18 and 29 years old in good health and CMV-seropositive. The rearrangement joins TRBV19 to TRBJ1-5; 9 nucleotides match TRBD1. Sequencing used PBMCs. CDR3 nucleotide sequence: TGTGCCAGTAGTATAAGACAGGGGGGCAATCAGCCCCAGCATTTT. Its protein product is CASSIRQGGNQPQHF.